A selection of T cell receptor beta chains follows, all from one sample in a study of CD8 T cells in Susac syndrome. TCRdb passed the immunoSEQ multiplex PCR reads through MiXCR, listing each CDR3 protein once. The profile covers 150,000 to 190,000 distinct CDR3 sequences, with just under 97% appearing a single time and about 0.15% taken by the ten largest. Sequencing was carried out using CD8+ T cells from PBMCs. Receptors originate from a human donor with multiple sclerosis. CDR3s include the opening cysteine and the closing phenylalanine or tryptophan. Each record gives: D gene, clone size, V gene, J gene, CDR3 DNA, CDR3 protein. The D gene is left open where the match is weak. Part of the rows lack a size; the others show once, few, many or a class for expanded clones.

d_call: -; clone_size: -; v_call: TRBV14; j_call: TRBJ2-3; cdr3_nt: TGTGCCAGCAGCCCCTGGAACCCGTCAGATACGCAGTATTTT; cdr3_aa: CASSPWNPSDTQYF
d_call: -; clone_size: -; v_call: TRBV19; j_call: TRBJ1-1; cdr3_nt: TGTGCCAGTATCCCCCCCCCGGGGAGCACTGAAGCTTTCTTT; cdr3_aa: CASIPPPGSTEAFF
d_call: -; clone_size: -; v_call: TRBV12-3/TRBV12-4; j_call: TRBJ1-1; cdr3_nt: TGTGCCAGCAGTTCCCCCGGGGCAGAGAACACTGAAGCTTTCTTT; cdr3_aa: CASSSPGAENTEAFF
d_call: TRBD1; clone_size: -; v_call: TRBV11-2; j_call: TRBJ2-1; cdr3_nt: TGTGCCAGCAGCCCGTACCGGGACAGGGCCTACAATGAGCAGTTCTTC; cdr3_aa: CASSPYRDRAYNEQFF
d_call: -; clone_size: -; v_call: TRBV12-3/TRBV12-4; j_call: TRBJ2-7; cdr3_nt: TGTGCCAGCAGAAGCTCCGGGACTGATTCCTACGAGCAGTACTTC; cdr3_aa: CASRSSGTDSYEQYF
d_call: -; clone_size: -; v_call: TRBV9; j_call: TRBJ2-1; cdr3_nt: TGTGCCAGCAGCGATACTAGAGCTCCAGGTGAGCAGTTCTTC; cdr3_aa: CASSDTRAPGEQFF
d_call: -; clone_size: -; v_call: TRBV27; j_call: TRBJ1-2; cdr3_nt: TGTGCCACCGGGGCTTCCCGCACCTTCTATGGCTACACCTTC; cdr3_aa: CATGASRTFYGYTF
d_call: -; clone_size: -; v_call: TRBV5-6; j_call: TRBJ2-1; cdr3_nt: TGTGCCAGCAGCTTGGGGGGGTACGGTGAGCAGTTCTTC; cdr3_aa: CASSLGGYGEQFF
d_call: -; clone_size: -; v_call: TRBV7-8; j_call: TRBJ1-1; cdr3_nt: TGTGCCAGCAGCTCTCCCGATCCAGGGCGAGACACTGAAGCTTTCTTT; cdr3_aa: CASSSPDPGRDTEAFF
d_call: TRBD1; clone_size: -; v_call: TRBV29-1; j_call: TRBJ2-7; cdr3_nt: TGCAGTTGCCAAGGGGACAGGGGATACGAGCAGTACTTC; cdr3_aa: CSCQGDRGYEQYF
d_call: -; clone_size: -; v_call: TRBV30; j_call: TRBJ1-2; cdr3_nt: TGTGCCTGGCAAACAGGGATCTATGGCTACACCTTC; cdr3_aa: CAWQTGIYGYTF
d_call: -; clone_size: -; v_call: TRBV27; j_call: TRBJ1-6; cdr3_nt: TGTGCCAGCAGCCCCCGGGCAGGTGGAGGTTCACCCCTCCACTTT; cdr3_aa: CASSPRAGGGSPLHF
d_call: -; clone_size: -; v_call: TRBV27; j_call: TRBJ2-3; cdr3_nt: TGTGCCAGCAGTTTAGCAGGGAGGAGGGTTGATACGCAGTATTTT; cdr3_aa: CASSLAGRRVDTQYF
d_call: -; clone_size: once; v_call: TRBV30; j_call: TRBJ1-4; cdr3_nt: TGTGCCTGGGTGGACGCGAACGATGAAAAACTGTTTTTT; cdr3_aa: CAWVDANDEKLFF
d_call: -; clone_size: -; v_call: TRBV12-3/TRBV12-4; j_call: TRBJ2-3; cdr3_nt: TGTGCCAGCAAGACCCCCAGGGACATCTATAGCACAGATACGCAGTATTTT; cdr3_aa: CASKTPRDIYSTDTQYF
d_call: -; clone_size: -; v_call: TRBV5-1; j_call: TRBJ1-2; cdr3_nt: TGCGCCAGCAGCTTCAATGCGGCTATCTATGGCTACACCTTC; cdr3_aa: CASSFNAAIYGYTF
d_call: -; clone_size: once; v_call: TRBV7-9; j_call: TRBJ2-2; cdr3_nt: TGTGCCAGCAGAGGGCCGGGACGTCCGAACACCGGGGAGCTGTTTTTT; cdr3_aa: CASRGPGRPNTGELFF
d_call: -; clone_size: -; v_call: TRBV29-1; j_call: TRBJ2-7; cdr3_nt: TGCAGCGTTGTAGGTGACAAGCAGTACTTC; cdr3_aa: CSVVGDKQYF
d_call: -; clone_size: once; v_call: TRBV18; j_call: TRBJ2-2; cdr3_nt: TGTGCCAGCTCAACCAGCGGGGAGCTGTTTTTT; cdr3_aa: CASSTSGELFF
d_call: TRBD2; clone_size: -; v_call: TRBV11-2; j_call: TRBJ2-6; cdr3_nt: TGTGCCAGCAGCTCCACAACTAGCGGGGGGGCTGGGGCCAACGTCCTGACTTTC; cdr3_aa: CASSSTTSGGAGANVLTF
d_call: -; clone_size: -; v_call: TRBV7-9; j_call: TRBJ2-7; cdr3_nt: TGTGCCAGCAGGTGGGACGGATACGAGCAGTACTTC; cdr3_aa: CASRWDGYEQYF
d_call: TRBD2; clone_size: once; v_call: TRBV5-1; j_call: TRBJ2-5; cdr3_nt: TGCGCCAGCAGCTTGGAAACTAGCGGATTACTACAAGAGACCCAGTACTTC; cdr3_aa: CASSLETSGLLQETQYF
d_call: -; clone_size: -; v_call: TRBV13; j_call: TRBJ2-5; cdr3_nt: TGTGCCAGCAGCACGGGCCCCAGGCAGACCCAGTACTTC; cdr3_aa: CASSTGPRQTQYF
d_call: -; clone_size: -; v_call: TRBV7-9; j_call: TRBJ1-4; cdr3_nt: TGTGCCAGCAGCTTAGAATCGAGTGAAAAACTGTTTTTT; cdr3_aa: CASSLESSEKLFF
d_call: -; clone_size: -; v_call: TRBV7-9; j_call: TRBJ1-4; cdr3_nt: TGTGCCAGCAGCCTCGGACACCTTAATGAAAAACTGTTTTTT; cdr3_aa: CASSLGHLNEKLFF
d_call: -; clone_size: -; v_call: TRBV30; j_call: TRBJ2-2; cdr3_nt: TGTGCCTGGAGATTCACGAACACCGGGGAGCTGTTTTTT; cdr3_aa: CAWRFTNTGELFF
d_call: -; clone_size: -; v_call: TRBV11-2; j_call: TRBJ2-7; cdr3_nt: TGTGCCAGCAGCTTAGATCCTTTTCCTGGGGTCGACGAGCAGTACTTC; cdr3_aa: CASSLDPFPGVDEQYF